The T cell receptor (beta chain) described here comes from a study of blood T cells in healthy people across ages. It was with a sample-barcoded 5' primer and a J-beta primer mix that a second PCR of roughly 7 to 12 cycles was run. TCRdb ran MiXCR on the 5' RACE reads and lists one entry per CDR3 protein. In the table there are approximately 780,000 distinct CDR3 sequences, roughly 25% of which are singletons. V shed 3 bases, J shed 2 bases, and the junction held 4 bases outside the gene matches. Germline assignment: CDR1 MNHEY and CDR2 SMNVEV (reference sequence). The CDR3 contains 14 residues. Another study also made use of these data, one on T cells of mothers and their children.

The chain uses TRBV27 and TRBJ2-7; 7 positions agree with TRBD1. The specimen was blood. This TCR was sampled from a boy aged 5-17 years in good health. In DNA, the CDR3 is TGTGCCAGCAGTTTTTCACAGGGGCCCTACGAGCAGTACTTC. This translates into CASSFSQGPYEQYF.